One TCR beta chain is described in this entry. What it binds is not known. Unique molecular identifiers were built into the TCRbeta library. TCRdb reprocessed the PCR reads via MiXCR and lists one record per CDR3 protein. This table has 530,000 or so distinct CDR3 sequences, 25% to 30% appearing once. The ends were cut back, 0 bases at V and 1 base at J, with 11 bases in the middle. The CDR3 is made up of 15 amino acids. The V gene's germline CDR1 is SQVTM and CDR2 ANQGSEA. This entry belongs to a study of T-cell reconstitution after alpha-beta-depleted transplantation in children. The study, taken as a whole, reports: About two months after transplant, alpha-beta T cells reportedly came from several hundred expanded graft clones. Diversity and T-cell counts at one year after transplant derived mostly from new T cells. Some patients owed their high day-60 TCRbeta diversity to surviving recipient T cells and thymic progenitors.

Sequenced here: PBMCs, sampled before TCRalphabeta/CD19-depleted stem cell transplant. This sequence originates from a boy under two years old with Wiskott-Aldrich syndrome, due to receive a stem cell transplant. This sequence joins TRBV29-1 and TRBJ2-3, with a weak D call TRBD1 (6 bases). The CDR3 sequence: CSVEDRGGGTDTQYF. In DNA form, the CDR3 reads TGCAGCGTTGAAGATCGAGGGGGAGGCACAGATACGCAGTATTTT.